This TCR beta chain was obtained from a study of shared clonotypes between healthy human individuals (dated by TCRdb to 2020 to 2021). For context, the study as a whole: The cohort comprised a couple of women and a few men aged 18 to 49 years. Between about 0.8 and 9.5 billion PBMCs per donor were obtained by leukapheresis. Per donor, three plates each were used for CD4 naive and CD4 memory, two for CD8 naive, and one for CD8 memory. The study deeply sequenced blood TCR repertoires of about 5 healthy adults to estimate repertoire size and the extent of clonotype sharing between individuals. Libraries were prepared and TCR repertoires were sequenced by different laboratories using diverse techniques, in order to increase sequencing depth and limit assay-specific biases. General conclusions and limits of the study: Approximately 5% of naive CD4, 3.5% of naive CD8, approximately 2% of memory CD4, and 0.4% of memory CD8 clonotypes were shared across four donors. Sampling was restricted to blood, and TCR repertoires in tissues likely differ from the TCR repertoires found in blood. Clonotypes shared by all four sorted-subset donors showed higher generation probabilities than non-shared clonotypes. Rarefaction of sorted-subset datasets indicated incomplete sequencing despite the large sequencing depth. Estimated clonotype richness was generally larger for naive than for memory subsets. Because the study included a small number of donors, the genetic and exposure-history diversity represented was limited. Pairwise subsampling led to the expectation that sequencing depth would affect the degree of clonotype sharing among donors.

Donors were healthy HIV-negative adults with no recently reported acute infections or vaccinations. Only Caucasian adults living in Nashville, Tennessee, USA were represented among the donors. CD4+ T cells were enriched by magnetic negative selection, after which naive cells were positively selected on CD45RA and the negative fraction was taken as the memory subset. Blood was obtained by leukapheresis, after which PBMCs were separated by Ficoll-Histopaque density gradient centrifugation and cryopreserved in liquid nitrogen vapor phase. Purity and quantity of every magnetically sorted T cell population were checked by analytical flow cytometry. Each sorted fraction had its genomic DNA isolated and then quantified by UV absorbance on a Nanodrop 2000c. CDR1 and CDR2 are drawn from the germline V gene (reference sequence): LNHDA, SQIVND. Measured from the cysteine to the phenylalanine, the CDR3 is 15 residues long. CDR3 DNA only is kept here, 45 bases in frame from base 1. At the junction V is shortened by 7 bases and J by 3 bases, with 15 bases in between.

TCR CDR3 regions were amplified from genomic DNA by multiplex PCR using the deep immunoSEQ assay. For each cell subset, the extracted genomic DNA was distributed evenly across all wells of several immunoSEQ 96-well plates, and each plate served as one replicate. Each replicate PCR for sorted subsets received roughly 0.2 ug genomic DNA, equal to roughly 33,000 T cell genomes. The purified libraries were quantified using a Qubit 3.0 fluorometer, sized with a Bioanalyzer 2100, and then quantified again using the KAPA Library Quantification kit. Every immunoSEQ 96-well plate was sequenced on a dedicated single-read 150-cycle Illumina NextSeq 550 flow cell. The authors' pipeline ran thus. The immunoSEQ output contained only junctional sequences without quality scores, so filtering could not match that applied to full-length reads. To assign V/J genes and CDR3, sequences were annotated using PyIR, a Python wrapper for IgBLAST v1.9, with IMGT germline references. Reads with weak V/J assignments (E-value above 1e-6), missing CDR3, stop codons, out-of-frame junctions, or ambiguous translated residues were removed. V3J clonotypes were defined by identical inferred V gene, J gene, and CDR3 amino acid sequence. To compute the percentage overlap between repertoires, the number of shared unique clonotypes was divided by the size of the smaller repertoire. Richness of each repertoire was evaluated using RTK rarefaction, the Chao1 estimator, and Recon v2.1 estimates of unobserved clonotypes. Generation probabilities for all TCRbeta clonotypes obtained by the gDNA method from a few donors were computed using OLGA. What TCRdb holds here is the immuneACCESS table cut down to in-frame rearrangements. Part of the clones is not present; checked against another copy, under half of the missing clones reflect an unresolved V gene, and the others are unexplained. The DNA was the basis for D and trimming; V, J and clone size are from that table. This sample is represented by fewer than 3 million clones; around 90% of them were singletons. The top ten clonotypes cover 0.37% of the sample.

Details on this clone: Its recognized antigen is unknown. Base qualities are not recorded, but no much larger clone differs from it by a single base.

Specimen: naive CD4+ T cells from PBMCs. The cell subset or site label, read with the paper, signifies: CD45RA+ positively selected. The sequence was obtained from a man between 18 and 35 years old in good health. Some clones in this sample may be carry-over from other donors' samples. The chain links TRBV19 with TRBJ2-2; the D gene identity is not certain. In nucleotide form, the sequence is TGTGCCAGTACCCCGGTGGACGGATACACCGGGGAGCTGTTTTTT. It codes for CASTPVDGYTGELFF.